This T cell receptor beta chain emerged from a study of identical twins. Germline V gene data show CDR1 as SNHLY and CDR2 as FYNNEI. This CDR3 region has 14 residues. The V segment lost 2 bases and the J segment 5 bases; nucleotides outside the gene matches: 3. This clonotype was detected a few times. What it binds is not known. Overall study findings and caveats: Researchers caution that invariant MAIT and iNKT cells could partly confound zero-insertion analyses. Compared with models, monozygotic twins showed more out-of-frame TCR alpha sharing. Abundant beta clonotypes from cord blood had fewer insertions, unlike memory repertoires, which showed none.

The cDNA had a unique molecular identifier and a template-switch universal primer site. TCRdb re-derived calls from the 5' RACE reads in MiXCR, one entry per CDR3 protein. Among roughly 1,500,000 distinct CDR3 sequences listed, about 32% were seen once. This clonotype was obtained from a newborn girl in good health. Source material: cord blood. The J gene is TRBJ1-2, the V gene TRBV2; 9 bases fit TRBD1. The CDR3 region has the DNA TGTGCCAGCAGTGAAAAGGGGACAGGGTATGGCTACACCTTC. Translated, it gives CASSEKGTGYGYTF.